One sample yielded the 9 T cell receptor beta chains listed below, sequenced in a study of molecular identifiers for immune sequencing clone quantification. TCRdb passed the PCR reads through MiXCR, listing each CDR3 protein once. Among around 470,000 distinct CDR3 sequences listed, less than 30% were seen once. Specimen: naive CD8+ T cells from blood, with Jurkat cell RNA spiked in. The subset denotes: FACS-sorted CD8+CD4-CCR7+CD45RA+ naive T cells. Source of these receptors: a human donor in good health. Some libraries in this study had Jurkat cell RNA spiked in.

Concerning this clonotype itself: This may be a read error: a much more frequent sequence differs by one nucleotide. Because the CDR3 is missing its conserved closing phenylalanine or tryptophan, this is likely a read error. The chain is built from TRBV28 and TRBJ2-3; no clear D gene. V lost 4 bases and J 4 bases, leaving 6 bases between the germline ends. Germline assignment: CDR1 MDHEN and CDR2 SYDVKM. The CDR3 contains 12 residues. The CDR3 reads CASSSPPDTQYL. CDR3 DNA sequence: TGTGCCAGCAGTTCCCCACCAGATACGCAGTATCTT.

On this clonotype itself: A junction boundary mismatches the germline segment, possibly from a read error. V and J are TRBV12-3 or TRBV12-4 and TRBJ1-5; no reliable D call. This CDR3 has 13 amino acids. As DNA, the CDR3 is TGTGCCAGCGGTTTAGCGGGCGATCAGCCCCAGCATTTT. Protein: CASGLAGDQPQHF.

With respect to this clonotype: It is likely a read error, because the conserved phenylalanine at the end of the CDR3 is missing. The chain has TRBV24-1 and TRBJ1-5, with TRBD1 as a possible D gene (5 bases). The V gene's germline CDR1 is KGHDR and CDR2 SFDVKD. Trimming took 3 bases from V and 2 from J, leaving 13 bases between them. The CDR3 is made up of 16 amino acids. CDR3 bases: TGTGCCACCAGTGATGGGGACTTGCTGGGCAATCAGCCCCAGCATTCT. Its protein product is CATSDGDLLGNQPQHS.

This clonotype was counted between two and nine times. The rearrangement links TRBV7-9 to TRBJ2-7; 13 nucleotides agree with TRBD2. V shed 5 bases and J 4 bases; nucleotides not matched to a gene: 2. This CDR3 comprises 14 residues. CDR1 is SEHNR, CDR2 FQNEAQ, per germline (reference sequence). The CDR3, as DNA: TGTGCCAGCAGCGGACTAGCGGGAGAGTACGAGCAGTACTTC. It specifies CASSGLAGEYEQYF.

This clonotype has ten or more counts. This sequence joins TRBV6-2 or TRBV6-3 and TRBJ1-5; 7 positions agree with TRBD1. The CDR3 is 13 amino acids. Germline V lookup: CDR1 MNHEY, CDR2 SVGEGT. Germline trimming cut 2 bases from V and 6 bases from J; bases unmatched to any gene: 1. The CDR3 bases are TGTGCCAGCAGTTACAGGGGGCCTCAGCCCCAGCATTTT. Its translation: CASSYRGPQPQHF.

The V and J genes are TRBV6-6 and TRBJ1-5; 7 nucleotides match TRBD1. Germline CDR1 is MNHNY and CDR2 is SVGAGI (reference sequence). The CDR3 is 15 amino acids. The V and J ends lost 7 bases and 0 bases, in that order; junction bases with no gene match: 6. This CDR3 is CASKTGVRSNQPQHF. CDR3 bases: TGTGCCAGCAAAACAGGGGTCCGTAGCAATCAGCCCCAGCATTTT.

The rearrangement uses TRBV4-1 and TRBJ2-3, with 11 bases fitting TRBD2. The V segment lost 0 bases and the J segment 13 bases; nucleotides outside the gene matches: 18. Germline V lookup: CDR1 MGHRA, CDR2 YSYEKL. The CDR3 is 18 amino acids. As DNA, the CDR3 is TGCGCCAGCAGCCAAGACTTCGGGACTAGCGGTCCCCGCTCCTCGGAGTATTTT. This translates into CASSQDFGTSGPRSSEYF.

This clonotype was counted a few times. This CDR3 reads CASSSSREGPYEQYF. CDR3 in DNA: TGTGCCAGCAGCTCCTCGCGGGAGGGCCCTTACGAGCAGTACTTC. The J gene is TRBJ2-7, the V gene TRBV7-9, with 9 nucleotides matching TRBD2. The length of the CDR3 is 15 residues. V gave up 4 bases and J gave up 4 bases; unmatched junction bases: 8. Germline CDR1 and CDR2: SEHNR and FQNEAQ (reference sequence).

In this sample, this clonotype turned up once. The chain employs TRBV6-2 or TRBV6-3 and TRBJ2-7; D unresolved. This CDR3 spans 12 amino acids. In germline, CDR1 is MNHEY, CDR2 SVGEGT. Trimming shortened V by 3 bases and J by 6 bases, and 9 bases separated the two germline ends. CDR3 bases: TGTGCCAGCAGTTATGCCGTGGCCGAGCAGTACTTC. Translating gives CASSYAVAEQYF.